This T cell receptor beta chain was sequenced during a study of T cells in Graves' hyperthyroidism and ophthalmopathy (dated by TCRdb to between 2018 and 2021). At the level of the whole study: Peripheral blood was collected at initial diagnosis, before any treatment. TCR V-J signatures able to tell the groups apart were searched for in a discovery cohort of 90 to 100 patients, of whom over 40 had Graves' ophthalmopathy and 57 had stable Graves' hyperthyroidism. Whether ophthalmopathy could be predicted prospectively was tested in an independent validation cohort made up of roughly 19 hyperthyroidism patients plus 17 patients who later progressed to ophthalmopathy. The 75 to 100 discovery patients were randomly divided into training and test sets at a 7:3 ratio. In addition, the study compared T-cell repertoires in thyroid tissue and in blood from roughly six Graves' hyperthyroidism patients. After sampling, hyperthyroidism patients received methimazole starting at 30 mg daily, and ophthalmopathy patients received high-dose intravenous methylprednisolone. The paper describes TCR Vbeta CDR3 sequencing of some 130 peripheral blood samples, made up of around 41 ophthalmopathy patients, 70 to 75 hyperthyroidism patients and some 17 progressor patients.

Taken from the germline V gene, the CDR1 and CDR2 loops are SGHRS and YFSETQ. The junction shows trimming of 1 base on V and 3 bases on J, plus 11 bases between the germline ends. From the cysteine up to the phenylalanine, the CDR3 has a length of 14 residues. Only the CDR3 DNA is retained, 42 bases long and in frame from the first base. Ophthalmopathy patients had moderately to severely active disease, with a Clinical Activity Score of 3 or more, a NOSPECS grade of 4 or more, and a disease duration of less than 3 months. Patients with uncontrolled infections, other autoimmune diseases, pregnancy or lactation were excluded. Diagnoses were established on the basis of clinical symptoms, serum thyroxine and TRAb, thyroid ultrasound, and orbital computed tomography. Ficoll-Paque density gradient centrifugation was used to isolate PBMCs from about 9.4 ml of fresh peripheral blood. Total RNA was extracted using Trizol reagent, and RNA quality was assessed on an Agilent 2100 Bioanalyzer.

Amplification of TCR beta CDR3 regions was carried out from RNA transcripts. The first round of RT-PCR for the TCR CDR3 was performed with the HTBI primer set and the Qiagen OneStep RT-PCR kit. The libraries were constructed in a second round of multiplex PCR and then size-selected and purified. Libraries were sequenced paired-end with 100 bp reads on an Illumina HiSeq2000. In the source study's methods: Raw data were processed with SOAPnuke, discarding reads with adapters, uncalled bases, mean Phred below 15, or no exact constant-primer or identifier match. COPE v1.2.5 was used to merge the high-quality paired reads, and each unique nucleotide sequence was defined as a clonotype. MiTCR v1.1 was used to align the clonotypes against IMGT TRBV, TRBD and TRBJ reference segments. The analysis was restricted to V-J combinations with a frequency above 0.0001, which together covered 99.2% of the repertoires. A TCS score was defined as the ratio between F50 (clonal expansion) and ExV (chaos), using BLOSUM62-based TCRdist between CDR3 peptides within each V-J. Welch's t-statistics and random forest reduced around 510 V-J features to 10 to 15, which were used in a naive Bayes classifier (R e1071). TCRdb passed the public sequencing reads through fastp at Q25 and MiXCR, retaining productive beta sequences. Each CDR3 protein appears once, grouped with its most common genes and DNA. The V and J calls, along with clone size, are taken from TCRdb and not from the paper's own processing. Within this sample are about 300,000 distinct CDR3 sequences, with roughly 18% of them counted one time only. Clones ranked in the top ten supply just under 40% of the sample.

This clonotype came up many times. Its antigen remains undetermined. It has no much larger one-base neighbor in the sample; base qualities were not kept. The research as a whole found: Most expanded thyroid clonotypes (frequency above 0.001) were also detected in blood, a finding suggesting that blood repertoires may reflect thyroid immune responses. No statistical method was used to set the sample size in advance, and investigators knew the group allocation. A 13 V-J signature model separated ophthalmopathy from stable hyperthyroidism, with about 88% sensitivity and roughly 82% specificity in cross-validation and 80%/75% in testing. In validation, the model predicted progression to ophthalmopathy with about 71% sensitivity and 72.22% specificity, a median of around 6.6 months before onset.

Sequenced: blood. This TCR came from a man in his forties or fifties with Graves' ophthalmopathy. The rearrangement joined TRBV5-1 to TRBJ2-7; TRBD2 is possibly the D segment (5 matching bases). The DNA reads as follows: TGCGCCAGCAGCTTGACGGCCGGGGTCTACGAGCAGTACTTC. Its product reads: CASSLTAGVYEQYF. Reference TRBV5-1 and TRBJ2-7 proteins supply the regions before and after the CDR3; the full variable domain is: KAGVTQTPRYLIKTRGQQVTLSCSPISGHRSVSWYQQTPGQGLQFLFEYFSETQRNKGNFPGRFSGRQFSNSRSEMNVSTLELGDSALYLCASSLTAGVYEQYFGPGTRLTVT.